The rows below give T cell receptor beta chains drawn from one sample of a study of blood T cells in healthy people across ages. One entry per CDR3 protein, called by TCRdb with MiXCR from the 5' RACE reads. The top ten hold approximately 15% of the sample, which has some 790,000 distinct CDR3 sequences, 29% seen once. The sequencing input was blood. The source is an elderly woman in good health. Each CDR3 is given with its conserved first and last residue. D genes are given only for firm matches. Not every row has a clone size; where given, it reads once, few, many or a size class.

16 | TRBJ1-5 | . | . | TRBV21-1 | CASYFRGAFGNQPQHF | TGTGCCAGCTACTTCCGGGGGGCTTTTGGGAATCAGCCCCAGCATTTT
17 | TRBJ2-7 | many | . | TRBV21-1 | CASSKVESGRGSYEQYF | TGTGCCAGCAGCAAAGTGGAATCGGGACGGGGGTCCTACGAGCAGTACTTC
18 | TRBJ2-3 | few | TRBD2 | TRBV6-2/TRBV6-3 | CASSYLLLLAEVTDTQYF | TGTGCCAGCAGTTACCTCCTCTTACTAGCGGAGGTCACAGATACGCAGTATTTT
13 | TRBJ1-2 | once | . | TRBV7-2 | CASSPTGFGGYTF | TGTGCCAGCAGCCCGACCGGTTTCGGGGGCTACACCTTC
15 | TRBJ2-1 | few | . | TRBV27 | CASRIGRSSYNEQFF | TGTGCCAGCAGGATAGGGCGGTCCTCCTACAATGAGCAGTTCTTC
15 | TRBJ1-1 | . | . | TRBV12-3/TRBV12-4 | CASSDPDRSYTEAFF | TGTGCCAGCAGTGATCCCGACAGGAGCTACACTGAAGCTTTCTTT
17 | TRBJ2-5 | many | TRBD2 | TRBV7-2 | CASSRGTSGGAGETQYF | TGTGCCAGCAGCCGCGGGACTAGCGGGGGGGCCGGGGAGACCCAGTACTTC
16 | TRBJ2-3 | few | TRBD2 | TRBV5-1 | CASSPGASGGASTQYF | TGCGCCAGCAGTCCCGGGGCTAGCGGGGGGGCAAGTACGCAGTATTTT
12 | TRBJ1-2 | . | TRBD1 | TRBV20-1 | CSATPGGNGYTF | TGCAGTGCTACTCCAGGGGGAAATGGCTACACCTTC
17 | TRBJ1-2 | few | TRBD1 | TRBV3-1 | CASSRGTGTSTSYGYTF | TGTGCCAGCAGCCGCGGGACAGGGACCTCTACTAGCTATGGCTACACCTTC